This is a list of T cell receptor beta chains from one sample in a study of blood T cell repertoires in COVID-19. Generated by immunoSEQ multiplex PCR, the TCRdb table keeps only in-frame clones and is missing some. Of over 25,000 clones listed, around nine tenths are singletons. What was sequenced was peripheral blood. The receptors stem from a human donor with active COVID-19. The donor label of this sample is uncertain. Each CDR3 is given with its conserved first and last residue. The order of the fields is J gene, V gene, clone size, D gene, CDR3 protein, CDR3 DNA. D genes are given only for firm matches. Size tells how often a clone was seen (once, few, many) or the class of an expanded clone, and some rows leave it out.

j_call: TRBJ2-7; v_call: TRBV19; clone_size: .; d_call: .; cdr3_aa: CASLSPRSGWHEQYF; cdr3_nt: TGTGCCAGCCTTTCCCCCAGGAGCGGGTGGCACGAGCAGTACTTC
j_call: TRBJ1-6; v_call: TRBV10-3; clone_size: few; d_call: .; cdr3_aa: CAISERDTNSPLHF; cdr3_nt: TGTGCCATCAGTGAGCGGGACACCAATTCACCCCTCCACTTT
j_call: TRBJ2-2; v_call: TRBV4-1; clone_size: .; d_call: TRBD2; cdr3_aa: CASSQGLARVGGELFF; cdr3_nt: TGCGCCAGCAGCCAAGGACTAGCGAGGGTTGGCGGGGAGCTGTTTTTT
j_call: TRBJ2-7; v_call: TRBV12-3/TRBV12-4; clone_size: .; d_call: .; cdr3_aa: CASSPTMKYEQYF; cdr3_nt: TGTGCCAGCAGCCCTACCATGAAATACGAGCAGTACTTC
j_call: TRBJ2-7; v_call: TRBV2; clone_size: .; d_call: .; cdr3_aa: CASRARGHSYEQYF; cdr3_nt: TGTGCCAGCAGGGCTCGGGGACACTCCTACGAGCAGTACTTC
j_call: TRBJ1-1; v_call: TRBV19; clone_size: once; d_call: TRBD1; cdr3_aa: CASSFRDRAYTEAFF; cdr3_nt: TGTGCCAGTAGTTTCCGGGACAGGGCGTACACTGAAGCTTTCTTT
j_call: TRBJ1-2; v_call: TRBV6-5; clone_size: .; d_call: .; cdr3_aa: CASSSPTAANYGYTF; cdr3_nt: TGTGCCAGCAGTTCACCGACAGCAGCTAACTATGGCTACACCTTC
j_call: TRBJ2-7; v_call: TRBV2; clone_size: .; d_call: TRBD2; cdr3_aa: CASSGRGLGSGYEQYF; cdr3_nt: TGTGCCAGCAGTGGAAGGGGACTAGGCAGTGGCTACGAGCAGTACTTC
j_call: TRBJ1-2; v_call: TRBV10-3; clone_size: .; d_call: TRBD1; cdr3_aa: CAISVAGTDYGYTF; cdr3_nt: TGTGCCATCAGTGTAGCCGGGACAGATTATGGCTACACCTTC
j_call: TRBJ2-5; v_call: TRBV7-9; clone_size: once; d_call: .; cdr3_aa: CASSWEETQYF; cdr3_nt: TGTGCCAGCAGCTGGGAGGAGACCCAGTACTTC
j_call: TRBJ2-3; v_call: TRBV7-9; clone_size: .; d_call: .; cdr3_aa: CASSPPLRGPRSTDTQYF; cdr3_nt: TGTGCCAGCAGCCCCCCTCTGCGGGGCCCCCGTAGCACAGATACGCAGTATTTT
j_call: TRBJ2-7; v_call: TRBV7-9; clone_size: once; d_call: .; cdr3_aa: CASSETDLYEQYF; cdr3_nt: TGTGCCAGCAGCGAGACAGATCTTTACGAGCAGTACTTC
j_call: TRBJ1-5; v_call: TRBV7-3; clone_size: .; d_call: TRBD1; cdr3_aa: CASSPTGERNQPQHF; cdr3_nt: TGTGCCAGCAGCCCCACAGGGGAGAGGAATCAGCCCCAGCATTTT
j_call: TRBJ1-2; v_call: TRBV6-5; clone_size: .; d_call: .; cdr3_aa: CASTSGGGDYGYTF; cdr3_nt: TGTGCCAGCACCTCGGGAGGGGGTGACTATGGCTACACCTTC
j_call: TRBJ1-2; v_call: TRBV19; clone_size: .; d_call: TRBD1; cdr3_aa: CASGQGIDYGYTF; cdr3_nt: TGTGCCAGTGGACAGGGAATTGACTATGGCTACACCTTC
j_call: TRBJ1-6; v_call: TRBV15; clone_size: .; d_call: TRBD1; cdr3_aa: CATSRSRTGYSPLHF; cdr3_nt: TGTGCCACCAGCAGATCCCGGACAGGGTATTCACCCCTCCACTTT
j_call: TRBJ2-1; v_call: TRBV9; clone_size: .; d_call: .; cdr3_aa: CASSVLQGINEQFF; cdr3_nt: TGTGCCAGCAGCGTCTTACAGGGTATCAATGAGCAGTTCTTC
j_call: TRBJ1-6; v_call: TRBV19; clone_size: .; d_call: .; cdr3_aa: CASGSWLSYNSPLHF; cdr3_nt: TGTGCCAGTGGTAGTTGGCTCTCCTATAATTCACCCCTCCACTTT
j_call: TRBJ2-2; v_call: TRBV4-3; clone_size: .; d_call: TRBD2; cdr3_aa: CASSQGRSGDFGTGELFF; cdr3_nt: TGCGCCAGCAGCCAAGGGCGCAGCGGGGATTTTGGAACCGGGGAGCTGTTTTTT
j_call: TRBJ2-7; v_call: TRBV12-3/TRBV12-4; clone_size: .; d_call: TRBD1; cdr3_aa: CASSVGTVRYF; cdr3_nt: TGTGCCAGCAGTGTAGGGACAGTGCGTTACTTC
j_call: TRBJ1-1; v_call: TRBV28; clone_size: once; d_call: .; cdr3_aa: CASSPGHDTEAFF; cdr3_nt: TGTGCCAGCAGCCCGGGACATGACACTGAAGCTTTCTTT
j_call: TRBJ2-7; v_call: TRBV11-2; clone_size: .; d_call: TRBD1; cdr3_aa: CASRKAGQGYEQYF; cdr3_nt: TGTGCCAGCAGGAAAGCGGGACAGGGCTACGAGCAGTACTTC
j_call: TRBJ1-1; v_call: TRBV5-6; clone_size: .; d_call: .; cdr3_aa: CASSLRGLGTEAFF; cdr3_nt: TGTGCCAGCAGCTTGCGAGGTCTGGGCACTGAAGCTTTCTTT
j_call: TRBJ1-1; v_call: TRBV15; clone_size: .; d_call: TRBD1; cdr3_aa: CATARTGWFGEAFF; cdr3_nt: TGTGCCACCGCGAGGACAGGGTGGTTTGGTGAAGCTTTCTTT
j_call: TRBJ1-6; v_call: TRBV6-5; clone_size: .; d_call: TRBD1; cdr3_aa: CASSNTGGKVPLHF; cdr3_nt: TGTGCCAGCAGTAACACAGGGGGGAAAGTACCCCTCCACTTT
j_call: TRBJ2-1; v_call: TRBV29-1; clone_size: .; d_call: TRBD2; cdr3_aa: CSVVGGGSYNEQFF; cdr3_nt: TGCAGCGTTGTCGGCGGGGGTTCCTACAATGAGCAGTTCTTC
j_call: TRBJ1-2; v_call: TRBV5-4; clone_size: .; d_call: .; cdr3_aa: CASRKQGMGVYGYTF; cdr3_nt: TGTGCCAGCAGGAAACAGGGTATGGGTGTGTATGGCTACACCTTC
j_call: TRBJ2-1; v_call: TRBV4-3; clone_size: .; d_call: .; cdr3_aa: CASSQDRFGGTYNEQFF; cdr3_nt: TGCGCCAGCAGCCAAGATCGGTTCGGGGGAACCTACAATGAGCAGTTCTTC